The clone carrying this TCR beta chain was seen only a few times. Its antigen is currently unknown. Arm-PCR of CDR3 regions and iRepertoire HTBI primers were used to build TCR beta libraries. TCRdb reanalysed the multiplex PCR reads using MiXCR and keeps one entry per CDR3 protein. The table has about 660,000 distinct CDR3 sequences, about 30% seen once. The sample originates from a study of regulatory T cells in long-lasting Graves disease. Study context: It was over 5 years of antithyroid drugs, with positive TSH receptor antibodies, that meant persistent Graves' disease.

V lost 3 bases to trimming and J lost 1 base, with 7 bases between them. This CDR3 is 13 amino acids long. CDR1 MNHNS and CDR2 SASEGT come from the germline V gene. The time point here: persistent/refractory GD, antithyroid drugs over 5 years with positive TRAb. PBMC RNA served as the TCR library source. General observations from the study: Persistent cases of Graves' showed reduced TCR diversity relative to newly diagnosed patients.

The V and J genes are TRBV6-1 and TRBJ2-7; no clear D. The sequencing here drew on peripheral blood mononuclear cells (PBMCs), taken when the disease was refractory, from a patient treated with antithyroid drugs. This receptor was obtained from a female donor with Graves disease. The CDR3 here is CASSDRYSYEQYF. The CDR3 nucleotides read TGTGCCAGCAGTGACAGGTATTCCTACGAGCAGTACTTC.